This TCR beta chain was observed in a study of T cells in Graves' hyperthyroidism and ophthalmopathy. The CDR3 sequence is 15 residues long. V was trimmed by 3 bases and J by 2 bases, leaving 11 bases between them. Germline V gene lookup returns CDR1 KGHSH and CDR2 LQKENI. Only a few counts were recorded for this clonotype. Its antigen remains unknown. Amplification yielded TCR beta CDR3 regions, with RNA transcripts as the source. First-round RT-PCR targeting the TCR CDR3 was performed with the HTBI primer set. TCRdb used MiXCR to reprocess the multiplex PCR reads, holding one entry per CDR3 protein. The table lists 450,000 to 650,000 distinct CDR3 sequences, approximately 17% of them singletons, with 15% to 20% in the top ten. Study-wide findings and caveats: Stable hyperthyroidism was told apart from ophthalmopathy by a model built on 13 V-J features.

This TCR was recovered from a woman between 18 and 29 years old with Graves' ophthalmopathy. The genes are TRBV18 and TRBJ2-1; D is uncertain. Sequenced: blood. The CDR3 region is CASSPASAPYNEQFF. The CDR3 DNA reads as TGTGCCAGCTCACCGGCCTCTGCTCCCTACAATGAGCAGTTCTTC.